This T cell receptor (beta chain) was profiled in a study of blood T cell repertoires in COVID-19. The V gene's germline CDR1 is SGHTA and CDR2 FQGTGA. Losses at the gene ends were 5 bases for V and 3 bases for J; bases not matched to a gene: 1. The CDR3 is made up of 13 amino acids. Authors' data handling: Researchers report that nucleated cell counts were estimated from reference gene primer amplification. Profiled with immunoSEQ multiplex PCR; TCRdb holds only in-frame clones, not every one. That table gives V, J and clone size, and the DNA gave D and trimming. Of around 300,000 clones in the sample, more than 70% were seen once.

The TCR comes from a man aged 25-45 years with active or convalescent COVID-19. The rearrangement links TRBV7-3 to TRBJ1-1; 9 nucleotides align to TRBD1. Sequencing input: peripheral blood. The CDR3 nucleotides read TGTGCCAGCAGCAACAGGGGGCACACTGAAGCTTTCTTT. The encoded protein is CASSNRGHTEAFF. Filled out from reference TRBV7-3 and TRBJ1-1, the complete variable domain reads GAGVSQTPSNKVTEKGKYVELRCDPISGHTALYWYRQSLGQGPEFLIYFQGTGAADDSGLPNDRFFAVRPEGSVSTLKIQRTERGDSAVYLCASSNRGHTEAFFGQGTRLTVV.